This T cell receptor (beta chain) is drawn from a study of blood T cell repertoires in COVID-19. Study-wide background: Collection of acute and convalescent COVID-19 samples took place in the United States, Italy and Spain. The analysed material was cDNA or gDNA that came from T cells, B-cell-depleted T cells, or PBMCs.

This clone was counted once. CDR1 and CDR2 from the germline V gene are SEHNR and FQNEAQ (reference sequence). After removal of 6 bases from V and 5 bases from J, the junction contained 13 bases not matched to a gene. The CDR3 is 17 residues long. Study processing details: Quantification of nucleated cells was approximated via reference gene primer amplification. Sequenced by immunoSEQ multiplex PCR; TCRdb stores in-frame clones only, minus some. V and J calls and clone size follow that table, whereas D and trimming were derived from the DNA. Found here are 240,000 or so clones, 87% of them singletons; the top ten hold around 7.2%.

The sequenced material came from peripheral blood. The chain links TRBV7-9 to TRBJ2-1; 10 bases are a match to TRBD1. The sequence came from a man aged 55 to 70 who had recovered from COVID-19. The CDR3 bases are TGTGCCAGCAGTCCACGGAGCCCCGGGACAGGGGACAATGAGCAGTTCTTC. Protein product: CASSPRSPGTGDNEQFF.